This paragraph covers one T cell receptor (beta chain) sequence. Trimming took 5 bases from V and 2 from J, leaving 8 bases between them. CDR1 is LNHDA and CDR2 is SQIVND in the germline V gene (reference sequence). The CDR3 is made up of 13 amino acids. The repertoire was sequenced with immunoSEQ multiplex PCR; TCRdb's copy has only in-frame clones and lacks some. The repertoire includes just over 650,000 clones, 85% to 90% of them detected once, and 0.2% to 0.3% sits in the top ten. These data come from a study of blood T cell repertoires in COVID-19. Study in general: Researchers got acute and convalescent COVID-19 samples from the United States, Italy and Spain. Nucleic acid was either cDNA or gDNA, and it came from T cells, B-cell-depleted T cells, or PBMCs.

The sample consisted of peripheral blood. The source is a woman aged 18 to 35 with acute or convalescent COVID-19. The chain joins TRBV19 to TRBJ2-3; a weak D match, TRBD2 (6 bases). Here the CDR3 DNA reads TGTGCCAGTAGTTCGGGAGCCACAGATACGCAGTATTTT. Translated: CASSSGATDTQYF.